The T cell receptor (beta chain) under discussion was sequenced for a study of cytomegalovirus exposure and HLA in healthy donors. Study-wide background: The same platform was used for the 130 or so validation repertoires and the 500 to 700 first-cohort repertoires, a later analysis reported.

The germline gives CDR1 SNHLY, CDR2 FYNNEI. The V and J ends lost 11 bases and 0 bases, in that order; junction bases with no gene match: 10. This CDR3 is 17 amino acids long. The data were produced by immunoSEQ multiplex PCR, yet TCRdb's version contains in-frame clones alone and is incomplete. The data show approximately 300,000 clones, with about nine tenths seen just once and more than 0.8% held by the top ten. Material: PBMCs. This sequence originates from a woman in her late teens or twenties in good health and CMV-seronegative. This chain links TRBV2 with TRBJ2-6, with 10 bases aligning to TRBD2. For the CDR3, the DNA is TGTGCCGGCCTACCTCTAGCGGGGGTCTCTGGGGCCAACGTCCTGACTTTC. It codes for CAGLPLAGVSGANVLTF.